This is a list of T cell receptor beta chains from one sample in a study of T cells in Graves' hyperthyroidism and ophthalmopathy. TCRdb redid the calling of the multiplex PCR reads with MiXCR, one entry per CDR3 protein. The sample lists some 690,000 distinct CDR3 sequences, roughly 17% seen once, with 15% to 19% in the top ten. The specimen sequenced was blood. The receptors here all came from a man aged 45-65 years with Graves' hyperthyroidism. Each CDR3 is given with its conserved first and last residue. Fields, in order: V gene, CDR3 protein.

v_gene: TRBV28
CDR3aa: CASSFSGQGVHPNTEAFF

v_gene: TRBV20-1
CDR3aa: CSARGPGQGIRNTEAFF

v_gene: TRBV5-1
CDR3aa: CASSPTSLITDTQYF

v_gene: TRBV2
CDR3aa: CASSPPKRSYNYGYTF

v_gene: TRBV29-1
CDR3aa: CSVGTRLGLAGDLEQYF

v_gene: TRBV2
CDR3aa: CASSDSSNYGYTF

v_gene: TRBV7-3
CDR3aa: CASSEQGWETQYF

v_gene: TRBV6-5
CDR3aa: CASSYAGQGKGANYGYTF

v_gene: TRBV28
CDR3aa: CASSSGDQGGHEQFF

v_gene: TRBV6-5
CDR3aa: CASSYMEGPYQPQHF

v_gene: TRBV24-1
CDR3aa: CATRGQGLHNEQFF

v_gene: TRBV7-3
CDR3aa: CASSLNAGGYNEQFF

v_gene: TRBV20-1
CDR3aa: CSASGDRDEKLFF

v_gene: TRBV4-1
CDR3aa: CASSQVWILQRTLSYEQYF

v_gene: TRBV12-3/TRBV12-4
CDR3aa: CASSPPPDSAKNIQYF

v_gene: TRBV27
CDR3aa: CASRPAGTHQPQHF

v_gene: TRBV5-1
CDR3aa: CASSLAVGASGGTHTQYF

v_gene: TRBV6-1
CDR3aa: CASRTIRQGIPEAFF

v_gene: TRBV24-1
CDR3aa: CATSDPGQGNQPQHF

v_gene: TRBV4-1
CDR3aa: CASSPGYQGRLFF

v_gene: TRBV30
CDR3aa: CAWSAGHTNQPQHF